The present T cell receptor (beta chain) was sequenced within a study of blood T cell repertoires in COVID-19. Study-wide context: The samples span acute and convalescent COVID-19 from the United States, Italy and Spain.

In the authors' workflow: Amplifying reference gene primers gave estimates of nucleated cell counts. Produced via immunoSEQ multiplex PCR; TCRdb's table is partial and in-frame only. Clone size and the V and J calls come from that table; the DNA yielded D and trimming. The data contain tens of thousands of clones, more than 90% of them singletons. In germline, CDR1 is SNHLY, CDR2 FYNNEI. This CDR3 has 14 amino acids. The V end lost 3 bases, the J end lost 2 bases, and 10 bases lay between the germline ends. This clonotype was obtained from a man aged 50-60 years with active COVID-19. Source material: peripheral blood. The chain uses TRBV2 and TRBJ1-2; the D is unclear. DNA of the CDR3: TGTGCCAGCAGTGAGGCTACAGAAAACTATGGCTACACCTTC. It specifies CASSEATENYGYTF.